The clone carrying this T cell receptor beta chain was counted once. The data were taken from a study of T cell responses to AZD1222 COVID-19 vaccine. Overall study context: Combined were second doses at about 4 or about 12 weeks.

This CDR3 is 16 amino acids long. The ends were cut back, 1 base at V and 9 bases at J, with 16 bases in the middle. Germline lookup yields CDR1 LGHDT and CDR2 YNNKEL (reference sequence). Here immunoSEQ multiplex PCR was the method, and the copy in TCRdb shows in-frame clones only, minus some. The sample records approximately 190,000 clones, around 94% being singletons. The receptor was isolated from an adult in good health. Sequencing was performed on peripheral blood, taken on day 0 of AZD1222 vaccination. The V call is TRBV3-1 (or the pseudogene TRBV3-2), the J call TRBJ1-6; D uncertain. DNA of the CDR3: TGTGCCAGCAGCCAAGCGGTGGGAGTTTTGGGTTCACCCCTCCACTTT. This encodes CASSQAVGVLGSPLHF.